Listed below are T cell receptor beta chains from one sample, sequenced in a study of cytomegalovirus exposure and HLA in healthy donors. Profiling relied on immunoSEQ multiplex PCR, and the TCRdb table lists in-frame clones only, not all of them. This repertoire shows around 95,000 clones, approximately 76% found once; its top ten account for about a tenth. Sequencing was carried out using PBMCs. These receptors all stem from a man aged 30 to 45 in good health and CMV-seropositive. Each CDR3 is given with its conserved first and last residue. D genes are given only for firm matches.

d_call v_call cdr3_aa
- TRBV7-2 CASSAYRDSNQPQHF
- TRBV6-6 CASSRRGTEAFF
- TRBV5-1 CASSSGGANYGYTF
TRBD1 TRBV5-1 CASSLVSGGLGNTIYF
- TRBV6-1 CASSEWWTEGKLFF
TRBD2 TRBV7-9 CASKGAWSSGVSYEQYF
TRBD1 TRBV6-5 CASSRDSISGNTIYF
- TRBV5-1 CASSLAEITDTQYF
TRBD2 TRBV5-4 CASSLLGGAMAETQYF
- TRBV9 CASSPLTGTGEQYF
TRBD2 TRBV28 CASRLAGGLETQYF
- TRBV5-8 CASTLRGINTEAFF
- TRBV7-6 CASSLPPQETQYF
TRBD1 TRBV13 CASSSRGHRGFYEQYF
TRBD1 TRBV19 CASSILSGTGDSPLHF
- TRBV6-4 CASSDDSNTGELFF
- TRBV18 CAGQDTGNTEAFF
TRBD1 TRBV5-1 CASSPRTGERTEAFF
- TRBV19 CASSGLSWSYEQYF
- TRBV5-1 CASSFVGEPGNTIYF
TRBD1 TRBV7-9 CASSLGLGQGNQPQHF
- TRBV18 CASSRGYATQETQYF
- TRBV6-1 CASSESGHEQYF
TRBD1 TRBV5-4 CASRLDRGLHNEQFF
TRBD1 TRBV10-3 CAISESLGQGPETQYF
- TRBV10-3 CAIRDSLLGETQYF
- TRBV4-1 CASRLDAGTGTSGGTDTQYF
- TRBV18 CASSPPSGLDEQYF
TRBD1 TRBV5-1 CASSRTGGRRETQYF
TRBD2 TRBV6-5 CASRLAGGRSGQFF
TRBD1 TRBV18 CASSPAGGNYGYTF
TRBD1 TRBV19 CASLVTGTGPRNGYTF
TRBD2 TRBV6-5 CASSGLAGGPETQYF
TRBD1 TRBV6-1 CASSDWTGGNGETQYF
TRBD1 TRBV25-1 CASSERDRVGGKDTQYF
- TRBV6-1 CASSQARGALGETQYF
TRBD2 TRBV7-9 CASSLTGLAFYEQYF
TRBD2 TRBV4-1 CASSQQLAGEYNEQFF
- TRBV28 CASSLRTVTDTQYF
- TRBV5-1 CASSLALDTEAFF